The following is a TCR beta chain sequence with its context. Sequencing used immunoSEQ multiplex PCR; TCRdb keeps in-frame clones, though not all of them. The sample shows some 240,000 clones, under 90% of them seen only once. These data are taken from a study of blood T cell repertoires in COVID-19. Study context: T cells, B-cell-depleted T cells, or PBMCs provided the cDNA or gDNA that served as material.

The CDR3 is made up of 20 amino acids. CDR1 and CDR2 from the germline V gene are SGDLS and YYNGEE. Trimming removed 4 bases from V and 2 bases from J; junction bases left unmatched: 20. The sequenced sample was peripheral blood. The rearrangement uses TRBV9 and TRBJ2-4; 8 bases are shared with TRBD2. The clonotype comes from a man between 60 and 75 years old who had recovered from COVID-19. CDR3 in amino acids: CASSRSLMGLAGGTKNIQYF. CDR3 nucleotides: TGTGCCAGCAGCAGGTCCCTAATGGGGCTAGCGGGCGGAACCAAAAACATTCAGTACTTC.